The clone carrying this TCR beta chain was recorded a few times. Everyone who took part was about 18 to 90 years old, and they came from over 20 US areas. These data originate in a study of blood T cell repertoires in COVID-19. Study as a whole: Sources were T cells, B-cell-depleted T cells, or PBMCs; the material itself was cDNA or gDNA.

As handled by the study authors: By means of reference gene primer amplification, nucleated cell counts were estimated. Method: immunoSEQ multiplex PCR; TCRdb's copy keeps in-frame clones and lacks some. V, J and clone size are those of that table, while D and trimming were read from the DNA. Of more than 350,000 clones detected, 85% to 90% appear once; the ten largest clones hold roughly 9.4%. CDR3 length: 11 amino acids. Unmatched junction bases numbered 5, after V lost 5 bases and J lost 11 bases. The sequenced sample consisted of PBMCs or T cells enriched from blood (not recorded which). The receptor comes from a woman aged 45 to 65 who had recovered from COVID-19. The chain joins TRBV12-3 or TRBV12-4 to TRBJ1-1; 7 bases map to TRBD1. The DNA for the CDR3 is TGTGCCAGCAGTGACAGGGTCGGGGCTTTCTTT. Its protein product is CASSDRVGAFF.